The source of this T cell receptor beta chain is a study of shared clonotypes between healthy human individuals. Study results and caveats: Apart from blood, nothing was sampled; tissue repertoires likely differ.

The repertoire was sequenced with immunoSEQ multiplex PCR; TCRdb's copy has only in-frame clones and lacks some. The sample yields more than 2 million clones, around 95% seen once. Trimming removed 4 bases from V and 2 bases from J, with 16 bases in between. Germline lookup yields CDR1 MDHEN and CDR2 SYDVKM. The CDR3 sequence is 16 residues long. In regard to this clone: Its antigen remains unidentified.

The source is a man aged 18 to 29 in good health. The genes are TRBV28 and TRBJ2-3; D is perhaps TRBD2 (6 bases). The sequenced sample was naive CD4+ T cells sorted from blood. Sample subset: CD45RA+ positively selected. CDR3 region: CASSSGLPKATDTQYF. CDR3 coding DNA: TGTGCCAGCAGTTCGGGACTCCCCAAGGCCACAGATACGCAGTATTTT. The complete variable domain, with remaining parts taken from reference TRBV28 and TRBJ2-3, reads DVKVTQSSRYLVKRTGEKVFLECVQDMDHENMFWYRQDPGLGLRLIYFSYDVKMKEKGDIPEGYSVSREKKERFSLILESASTNQTSMYLCASSSGLPKATDTQYFGPGTRLTVL.